This TCR beta chain derives from a study of shared clonotypes between healthy human individuals. The genomic DNA of each subset was split evenly across several immunoSEQ plates. TCRdb keeps only in-frame clones here, not all; method: immunoSEQ multiplex PCR. The sample yields roughly 2.2 million clones, approximately 95% seen once. The CDR3 has 13 residues. CDR1 SGHNT and CDR2 YYREEE come from the germline V gene (reference sequence). Trimming removed 3 bases from V and 5 bases from J, with 11 bases in between. Sequences were obtained from naive CD4+ T cells from PBMCs. Subset in this sample: CD45RA+ positively selected. The receptor was derived from a man aged 18 to 35 in good health. Some clones in this sample may be carry-over from other donors' samples. The chain recombines TRBV5-4 with TRBJ2-5; D is ambiguous. CDR3 DNA: TGTGCCAGCAGCTCCACGGATTCCGAGACCCAGTACTTC. This codes for CASSSTDSETQYF. Filled out from reference TRBV5-4 and TRBJ2-5, the complete variable domain reads ETGVTQSPTHLIKTRGQQVTLRCSSQSGHNTVSWYQQALGQGPQFIFQYYREEENGRGNFPPRFSGLQFPNYSSELNVNALELDDSALYLCASSSTDSETQYFGPGTRLLVL.